The clone carrying this T cell receptor (beta chain) was detected a few times. The data derive from a study of human T cells and chemical hapten exposure. Time point noted: patch test 1, 2 weeks after DPC sensitization. Noted treatment: therapeutic diphenylcyclopropenone sensitization with weekly scalp DPC. Sample donors consisted of patients with alopecia, aged 18 to 70 years, who were suitable for DPC. CDR1 is ENHRY and CDR2 is SYGVKD in the germline V gene. Between the trimmed V and J ends, which lost 0 bases and 2 bases, there was a span of 8 bases. The CDR3 spans 14 residues. From the RACE reads, TCRdb called clonotypes with MiXCR, one entry per CDR3 protein. The sample carries around 120,000 distinct CDR3 sequences, around 15% recorded once.

Sequenced material: whole blood, taken in connection with sensitization to the hapten diphenylcyclopropenone (DPC). V gene TRBV10-3 combines with J gene TRBJ2-7, with unresolved D. This receptor was taken from a man younger than 30 with alopecia areata. Some clones in this sample may be carry-over from other donors' samples. Written as DNA, the CDR3 is TGTGCCATCAGTGAGTCAAAGGGCCCCTACGAGCAGTACTTC. Its translation: CAISESKGPYEQYF.